Listed below are T cell receptor beta chains from one sample, sequenced in a study of cytomegalovirus exposure and HLA in healthy donors. The repertoire was sequenced with immunoSEQ multiplex PCR; TCRdb's copy has only in-frame clones and lacks some. The data show some 100,000 clones, 65% to 90% seen once. The sequencing sample was made of PBMCs. Receptors were obtained from a woman aged 18 to 35 in good health and CMV-seronegative. The CDR3 runs from the conserved cysteine through the conserved F or W. A D gene is named only where the DNA matches it firmly. Only part of the rows carry a size: once, few, many, or a class if the clone is expanded.

v_gene: TRBV5-4; len: 15; abundance: .; d_gene: .; j_gene: TRBJ1-1; CDR3nt: TGTGCCAGCAGCTTGGACGCGGGGCTGAACACTGAAGCTTTCTTT; CDR3aa: CASSLDAGLNTEAFF
v_gene: TRBV19; len: 16; abundance: .; d_gene: TRBD2; j_gene: TRBJ2-2; CDR3nt: TGTGCCAGTAGTATAGCGGCGGGGGATGGCACCGGGGAGCTGTTTTTT; CDR3aa: CASSIAAGDGTGELFF
v_gene: TRBV7-9; len: 19; abundance: .; d_gene: TRBD2; j_gene: TRBJ2-5; CDR3nt: TGTGCCAGCAGCACAACAACCGGGGGAGCTAGCGGACCCTACCGGACCCAGTACTTC; CDR3aa: CASSTTTGGASGPYRTQYF
v_gene: TRBV4-1; len: 18; abundance: .; d_gene: TRBD2; j_gene: TRBJ2-5; CDR3nt: TGCGCCAGCAGCCAAGAGCGTGGGAGCGGGGGGGCCCGGGAGACCCAGTACTTC; CDR3aa: CASSQERGSGGARETQYF
v_gene: TRBV11-3; len: 13; abundance: once; d_gene: .; j_gene: TRBJ2-5; CDR3nt: TGTGCCAGCAGCTTAGAAAGGATGACTGGGTTGTACTTC; CDR3aa: CASSLERMTGLYF
v_gene: TRBV11-1; len: 14; abundance: .; d_gene: .; j_gene: TRBJ1-1; CDR3nt: TGTGCCAGCAGTTATACTGGACAGAAGAATGAAGCTTTCTTT; CDR3aa: CASSYTGQKNEAFF
v_gene: TRBV7-2; len: 13; abundance: .; d_gene: TRBD1; j_gene: TRBJ1-4; CDR3nt: TGTGCCAGCCGGGACAGGGTCGGCGAAAAACTGTTTTTT; CDR3aa: CASRDRVGEKLFF
v_gene: TRBV6-4; len: 15; abundance: few; d_gene: TRBD2; j_gene: TRBJ2-3; CDR3nt: TGTGCCAGCAGTAGTAGCGGGGGGGCAACAGATACGCAGTATTTT; CDR3aa: CASSSSGGATDTQYF
v_gene: TRBV5-1; len: 16; abundance: .; d_gene: TRBD1; j_gene: TRBJ2-7; CDR3nt: TGCGCCAGCAGCTTGGTCCCGGGACAGGGGACCTACGAGCAGTACTTC; CDR3aa: CASSLVPGQGTYEQYF
v_gene: TRBV11-2; len: 15; abundance: .; d_gene: TRBD1; j_gene: TRBJ2-7; CDR3nt: TGTGCCAGCAGCTCCGCCGGGACAGAGGCCTACGAGCAGTACTTC; CDR3aa: CASSSAGTEAYEQYF
v_gene: TRBV7-9; len: 14; abundance: .; d_gene: .; j_gene: TRBJ2-7; CDR3nt: TGTGCCAGCAGCTCTGGCAGGTGGGCCTACGAGCAGTACTTC; CDR3aa: CASSSGRWAYEQYF
v_gene: TRBV11-1; len: 15; abundance: .; d_gene: TRBD2; j_gene: TRBJ2-7; CDR3nt: TGTGCCAGCAGCTGGACTAGCGGGAGCTCCTACGAGCAGTACTTC; CDR3aa: CASSWTSGSSYEQYF
v_gene: TRBV5-4; len: 14; abundance: .; d_gene: TRBD1; j_gene: TRBJ2-5; CDR3nt: TGTGCCAGCAGCTTTGGACAGGGGCTGGAGACCCAGTACTTC; CDR3aa: CASSFGQGLETQYF
v_gene: TRBV7-7; len: 15; abundance: .; d_gene: TRBD1; j_gene: TRBJ2-7; CDR3nt: TGTGCCAGCAGTCCCCTAGAGGGGGCACCGGGACGGCAGTACTTC; CDR3aa: CASSPLEGAPGRQYF
v_gene: TRBV5-5; len: 16; abundance: .; d_gene: TRBD1; j_gene: TRBJ2-1; CDR3nt: TGTGCCAGCAGCTTGCGACAGGGGGCGGCCTACAATGAGCAGTTCTTC; CDR3aa: CASSLRQGAAYNEQFF
v_gene: TRBV13; len: 15; abundance: .; d_gene: TRBD1; j_gene: TRBJ2-1; CDR3nt: TGTGCCAGCAGCCCCATCCAGGGGGCGCAAAATGAGCAGTTCTTC; CDR3aa: CASSPIQGAQNEQFF
v_gene: TRBV5-1; len: 14; abundance: .; d_gene: TRBD2; j_gene: TRBJ2-7; CDR3nt: TGCGCCAGCAGCGTGACTAGCGGGAGCTACGAGCAGTACTTC; CDR3aa: CASSVTSGSYEQYF
v_gene: TRBV7-2; len: 19; abundance: .; d_gene: TRBD1; j_gene: TRBJ2-1; CDR3nt: TGTGCCAGCAGCTTAAGGGACAGCCCACATCCCCACGGGACCGGTGAGCAGTTCTTC; CDR3aa: CASSLRDSPHPHGTGEQFF
v_gene: TRBV15; len: 12; abundance: .; d_gene: TRBD2; j_gene: TRBJ2-5; CDR3nt: TGTGCCACCAGCCCGATAGGGAGGGCCCAGTACTTC; CDR3aa: CATSPIGRAQYF
v_gene: TRBV10-3; len: 15; abundance: .; d_gene: .; j_gene: TRBJ2-7; CDR3nt: TGTGCCATCAGTGAGTTACTACCCCCGTCCTACGAGCAGTACTTC; CDR3aa: CAISELLPPSYEQYF
v_gene: TRBV15; len: 16; abundance: .; d_gene: TRBD1; j_gene: TRBJ2-1; CDR3nt: TGTGCCACCAGCAGAGATCTGGGACAGGGGGTCAATGAGCAGTTCTTC; CDR3aa: CATSRDLGQGVNEQFF
v_gene: TRBV5-1; len: 15; abundance: .; d_gene: .; j_gene: TRBJ2-7; CDR3nt: TGCGCCAGCAGCTCCGGACAGCCGGGCTCCTACGAGCAGTACTTC; CDR3aa: CASSSGQPGSYEQYF
v_gene: TRBV4-3; len: 17; abundance: .; d_gene: TRBD2; j_gene: TRBJ2-3; CDR3nt: TGCGCCAGCAGCCAAGAGGGTGGCGGGGGGGCGACAGATACGCAGTATTTT; CDR3aa: CASSQEGGGGATDTQYF
v_gene: TRBV27; len: 13; abundance: .; d_gene: .; j_gene: TRBJ2-5; CDR3nt: TGTGCCAGCAGTTTTTCCCCTCAAGAGACCCAGTACTTC; CDR3aa: CASSFSPQETQYF
v_gene: TRBV7-3; len: 15; abundance: .; d_gene: .; j_gene: TRBJ2-3; CDR3nt: TGTGCCAGCAGCCCGGGTCACTATTCCACAGATACGCAGTATTTT; CDR3aa: CASSPGHYSTDTQYF
v_gene: TRBV29-1; len: 13; abundance: .; d_gene: .; j_gene: TRBJ2-7; CDR3nt: TGCAGCGTTGAAATGGCGGGAACCTACGAGCAGTACTTC; CDR3aa: CSVEMAGTYEQYF
v_gene: TRBV7-3; len: 16; abundance: .; d_gene: TRBD2; j_gene: TRBJ2-5; CDR3nt: TGTGCCAGCAGCGCCCGGACTAGCGGGGGGGTTGAGACCCAGTACTTC; CDR3aa: CASSARTSGGVETQYF
v_gene: TRBV7-3; len: 16; abundance: .; d_gene: .; j_gene: TRBJ2-6; CDR3nt: TGTGCCAGCAGCATACAGGGCCTGTCTGGGGCCAACGTCCTGACTTTC; CDR3aa: CASSIQGLSGANVLTF
v_gene: TRBV28; len: 18; abundance: .; d_gene: TRBD2; j_gene: TRBJ2-2; CDR3nt: TGTGCCAGCAGTGAAGGGACTAGCGGGAACCCTCTGACCGGGGAGCTGTTTTTT; CDR3aa: CASSEGTSGNPLTGELFF
v_gene: TRBV4-2; len: 16; abundance: .; d_gene: TRBD1; j_gene: TRBJ1-1; CDR3nt: TGTGCCAGCAGCTTTCGGGGGGACAGGAGGATCACTGAAGCTTTCTTT; CDR3aa: CASSFRGDRRITEAFF
v_gene: TRBV27; len: 15; abundance: .; d_gene: TRBD2; j_gene: TRBJ2-7; CDR3nt: TGTGCCAGCAGTTCCCAGCGGGGGGACCACTACGAGCAGTACTTC; CDR3aa: CASSSQRGDHYEQYF
v_gene: TRBV19; len: 13; abundance: .; d_gene: TRBD1; j_gene: TRBJ1-1; CDR3nt: TGTGCCATCTCGGACAGGGGGCGGACTGAAGCTTTCTTT; CDR3aa: CAISDRGRTEAFF
v_gene: TRBV27; len: 13; abundance: .; d_gene: .; j_gene: TRBJ1-5; CDR3nt: TGTGCCAGCAGTTCCAGAAGCAATCAGCCCCAGCATTTT; CDR3aa: CASSSRSNQPQHF
v_gene: TRBV29-1; len: 15; abundance: .; d_gene: .; j_gene: TRBJ1-2; CDR3nt: TGCAGCGTTGAATCACCGGGGGGGGGCGGATATGGCTACACCTTC; CDR3aa: CSVESPGGGGYGYTF
v_gene: TRBV6-1; len: 15; abundance: .; d_gene: .; j_gene: TRBJ1-4; CDR3nt: TGTGCCAGCAGTGACCTAGGTCTAGGTAATGAAAAACTGTTTTTT; CDR3aa: CASSDLGLGNEKLFF
v_gene: TRBV5-4; len: 16; abundance: .; d_gene: TRBD1; j_gene: TRBJ1-5; CDR3nt: TGTGCCAGCAGCTCGACAGGGGCCCTTAGCAATCAGCCCCAGCATTTT; CDR3aa: CASSSTGALSNQPQHF
v_gene: TRBV28; len: 14; abundance: .; d_gene: TRBD1; j_gene: TRBJ1-3; CDR3nt: TGTGCCAGCAGGCCTACAGGGGTCGGAAACACCATATATTTT; CDR3aa: CASRPTGVGNTIYF
v_gene: TRBV28; len: 15; abundance: once; d_gene: .; j_gene: TRBJ1-1; CDR3nt: TGTGCCAGCAGTCCAGCAGGGCCCCAAGTGCTAGGAGCTTTCTTT; CDR3aa: CASSPAGPQVLGAFF
v_gene: TRBV5-4; len: 15; abundance: .; d_gene: .; j_gene: TRBJ2-5; CDR3nt: TGTGCCAGCAGCCCCACTAGAGGTGCGGGAGAGACCCAGTACTTC; CDR3aa: CASSPTRGAGETQYF
v_gene: TRBV7-9; len: 15; abundance: once; d_gene: .; j_gene: TRBJ1-3; CDR3nt: TGTGCCAGCAGCTCCATCGGGAGGGCTGGAAACACCATATATTTT; CDR3aa: CASSSIGRAGNTIYF
v_gene: TRBV7-2; len: 15; abundance: .; d_gene: .; j_gene: TRBJ2-2; CDR3nt: TGTGCCAGCAGCTTATTAGTTAATGTCCCCGGGGAGCTGTTTTTT; CDR3aa: CASSLLVNVPGELFF
v_gene: TRBV18; len: 11; abundance: .; d_gene: .; j_gene: TRBJ2-1; CDR3nt: TGTGCCAGCTCACCAAGACAGGAGCAGTTCTTC; CDR3aa: CASSPRQEQFF
v_gene: TRBV28; len: 17; abundance: few; d_gene: .; j_gene: TRBJ2-6; CDR3nt: TGTGCCAGCAGTCCTTGGCAGGGCTTTTCTGGGGCCAACGTCCTGACTTTC; CDR3aa: CASSPWQGFSGANVLTF
v_gene: TRBV7-9; len: 16; abundance: .; d_gene: TRBD1; j_gene: TRBJ1-3; CDR3nt: TGTGCCAGCAGCTTAGCTCCAGGGGGATATGGAAACACCATATATTTT; CDR3aa: CASSLAPGGYGNTIYF
v_gene: TRBV5-6; len: 14; abundance: once; d_gene: TRBD1; j_gene: TRBJ2-3; CDR3nt: TGTGCCAGCAGAGGGACAGGGACCAGAGATACGCAGTATTTT; CDR3aa: CASRGTGTRDTQYF
v_gene: TRBV7-2; len: 16; abundance: .; d_gene: TRBD2; j_gene: TRBJ2-1; CDR3nt: TGTGCCAGCAGCCCCTACCGTAGCGGGAGGGGGAATGAGCAGTTCTTC; CDR3aa: CASSPYRSGRGNEQFF